This T cell receptor beta chain was retrieved from a study of CD8+ T cells in alopecia areata. The wider study: Treated patients took oral tofacitinib at 5 to 10 mg twice daily. Study-wide results and limits: Greater clonality was observed in lesional scalp samples, especially alopecia totalis/universalis, versus normal scalp.

RNA, once extracted, was reverse transcribed into cDNA for use as the sequencing template. TCRdb's copy holds only in-frame clones and misses some; the assay was immunoSEQ multiplex PCR. Among about 150,000 clones, around 50% were seen once, and the ten largest hold 15% to 20%. Germline V gene lookup returns CDR1 ENHRY and CDR2 SYGVKD. The CDR3 has 16 residues. Between the trimmed V and J ends, which lost 5 bases and 0 bases, there was a span of 16 bases. Patients with alopecia areata provided lesional scalp punch biopsies as well as peripheral blood. With regard to this clone: What it recognizes is unknown.

This clonotype was sampled from a human donor with alopecia areata. The source material was CD8+ T cells sorted from blood, sampled at week 0. The genes are TRBV10-3 and TRBJ1-1; no clear D gene. This chain's CDR3 is CAISPAVLGLNTEAFF. CDR3 sequence (DNA): TGTGCCATCAGTCCGGCGGTCCTCGGGTTGAACACTGAAGCTTTCTTT.